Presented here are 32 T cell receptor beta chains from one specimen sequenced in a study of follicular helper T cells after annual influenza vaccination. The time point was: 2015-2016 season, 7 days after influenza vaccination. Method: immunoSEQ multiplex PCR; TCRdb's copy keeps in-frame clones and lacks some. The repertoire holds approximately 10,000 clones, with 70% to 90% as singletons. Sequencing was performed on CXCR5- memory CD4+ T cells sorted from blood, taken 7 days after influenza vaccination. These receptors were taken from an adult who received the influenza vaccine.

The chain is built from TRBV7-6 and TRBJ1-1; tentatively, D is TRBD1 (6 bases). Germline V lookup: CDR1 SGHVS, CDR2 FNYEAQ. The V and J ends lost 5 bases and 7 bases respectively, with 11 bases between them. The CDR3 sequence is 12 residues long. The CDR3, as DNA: TGTGCCAGCAGCAAAATACAGGGTGAAGCTTTCTTT. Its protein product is CASSKIQGEAFF.

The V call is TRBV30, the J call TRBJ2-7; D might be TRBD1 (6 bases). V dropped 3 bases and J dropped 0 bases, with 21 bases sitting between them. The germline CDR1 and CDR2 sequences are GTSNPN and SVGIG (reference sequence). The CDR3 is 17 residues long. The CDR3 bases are TGTGCCTGGAGGCAAAGGGTGGGTCAGGGGAGCTCCTACGAGCAGTACTTC. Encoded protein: CAWRQRVGQGSSYEQYF.

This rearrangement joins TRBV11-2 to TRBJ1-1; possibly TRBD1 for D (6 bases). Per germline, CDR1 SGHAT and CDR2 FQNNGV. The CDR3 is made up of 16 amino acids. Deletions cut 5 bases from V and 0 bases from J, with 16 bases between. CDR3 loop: CASSDQQGRVNTEAFF. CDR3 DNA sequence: TGTGCCAGCAGCGACCAACAGGGAAGGGTGAACACTGAAGCTTTCTTT. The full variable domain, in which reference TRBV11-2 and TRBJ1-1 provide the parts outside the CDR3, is EAGVAQSPRYKIIEKRQSVAFWCNPISGHATLYWYQQILGQGPKLLIQFQNNGVVDDSQLPKDRFSAERLKGVDSTLKIQPAKLEDSAVYLCASSDQQGRVNTEAFFGQGTRLTVV.

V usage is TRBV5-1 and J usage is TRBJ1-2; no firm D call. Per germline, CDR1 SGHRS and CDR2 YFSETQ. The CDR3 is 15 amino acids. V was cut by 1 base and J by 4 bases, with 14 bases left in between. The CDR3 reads CASSLSGVGIYGYTF. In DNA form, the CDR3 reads TGCGCCAGCAGCTTGTCCGGGGTAGGGATCTATGGCTACACCTTC.

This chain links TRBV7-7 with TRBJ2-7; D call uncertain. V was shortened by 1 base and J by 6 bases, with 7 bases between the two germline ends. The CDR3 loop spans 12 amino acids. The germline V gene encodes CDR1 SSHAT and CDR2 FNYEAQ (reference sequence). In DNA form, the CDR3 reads TGTGCCAGCAGCTTAGGTGGCGGCGAGCAGTACTTC. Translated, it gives CASSLGGGEQYF.

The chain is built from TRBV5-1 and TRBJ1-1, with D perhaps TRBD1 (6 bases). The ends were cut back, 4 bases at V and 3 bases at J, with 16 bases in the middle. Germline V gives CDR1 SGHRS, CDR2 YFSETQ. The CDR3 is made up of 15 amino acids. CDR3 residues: CASSLAGGWYTEAFF. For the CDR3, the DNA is TGCGCCAGCAGCCTTGCCGGGGGCTGGTACACTGAAGCTTTCTTT.

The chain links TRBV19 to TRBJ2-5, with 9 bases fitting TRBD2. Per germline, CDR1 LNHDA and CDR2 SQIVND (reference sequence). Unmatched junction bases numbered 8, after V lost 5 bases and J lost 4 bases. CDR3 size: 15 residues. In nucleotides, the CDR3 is TGTGCCAGTAGTCCCCTAGCGGGGAAAGTAGAGACCCAGTACTTC. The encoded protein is CASSPLAGKVETQYF.

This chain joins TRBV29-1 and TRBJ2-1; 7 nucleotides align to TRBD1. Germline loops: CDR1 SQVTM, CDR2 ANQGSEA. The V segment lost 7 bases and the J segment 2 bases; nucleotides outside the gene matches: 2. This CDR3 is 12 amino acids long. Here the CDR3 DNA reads TGCAGCGCCGGGACAGCCTACAATGAGCAGTTCTTC. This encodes CSAGTAYNEQFF.

Here the CDR3 DNA reads TGTGCCAGCTCAGCACAGGGGATGAACACTGAAGCTTTCTTT. It specifies CASSAQGMNTEAFF. V usage is TRBV18 and J usage is TRBJ1-1, with 7 nucleotides matching TRBD1. V was clipped by 5 bases and J by 0 bases; unmatched bases: 3. The CDR3 covers 14 residues. Germline-derived CDR1 and CDR2 are KGHSH and LQKENI.

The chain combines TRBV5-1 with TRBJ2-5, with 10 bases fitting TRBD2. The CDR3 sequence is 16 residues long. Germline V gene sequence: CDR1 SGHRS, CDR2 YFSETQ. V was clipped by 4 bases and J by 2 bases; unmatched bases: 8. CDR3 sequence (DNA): TGCGCCAGCAGCGGGTCGCCAGCGGGGGGGCAAGAGACCCAGTACTTC. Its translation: CASSGSPAGGQETQYF. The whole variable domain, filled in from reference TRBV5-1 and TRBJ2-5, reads KAGVTQTPRYLIKTRGQQVTLSCSPISGHRSVSWYQQTPGQGLQFLFEYFSETQRNKGNFPGRFSGRQFSNSRSEMNVSTLELGDSALYLCASSGSPAGGQETQYFGPGTRLLVL.

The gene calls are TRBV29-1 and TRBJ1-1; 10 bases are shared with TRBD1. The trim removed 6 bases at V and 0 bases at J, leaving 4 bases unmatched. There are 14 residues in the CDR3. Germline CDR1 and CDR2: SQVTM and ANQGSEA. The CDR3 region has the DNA TGCAGCGTCGGACAGGGGGTTATGAACACTGAAGCTTTCTTT. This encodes CSVGQGVMNTEAFF.

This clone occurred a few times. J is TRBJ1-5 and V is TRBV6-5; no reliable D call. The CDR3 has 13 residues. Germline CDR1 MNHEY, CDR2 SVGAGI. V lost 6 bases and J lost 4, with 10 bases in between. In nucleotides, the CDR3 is TGTGCCAGCAGGCTCAGAGGGAATCAGCCCCAGCATTTT. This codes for CASRLRGNQPQHF.

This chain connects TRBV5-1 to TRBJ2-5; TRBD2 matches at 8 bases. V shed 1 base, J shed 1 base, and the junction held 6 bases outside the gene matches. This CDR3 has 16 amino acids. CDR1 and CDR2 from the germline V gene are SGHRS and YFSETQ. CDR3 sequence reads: CASSLLASGGQETQYF. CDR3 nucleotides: TGCGCCAGCAGCTTGCTGGCCAGCGGGGGCCAAGAGACCCAGTACTTC.

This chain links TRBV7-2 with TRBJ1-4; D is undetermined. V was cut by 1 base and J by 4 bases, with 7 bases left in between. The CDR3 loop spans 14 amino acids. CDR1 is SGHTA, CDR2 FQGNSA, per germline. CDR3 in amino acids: CASSLERLNEKLFF. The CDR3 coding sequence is TGTGCCAGCAGCTTAGAGCGGCTTAATGAAAAACTGTTTTTT.

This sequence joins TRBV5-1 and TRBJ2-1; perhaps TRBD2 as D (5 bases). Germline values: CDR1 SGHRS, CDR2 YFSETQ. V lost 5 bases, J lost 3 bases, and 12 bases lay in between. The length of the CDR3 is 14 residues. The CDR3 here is CASRETGDYNEQFF. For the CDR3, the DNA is TGCGCCAGCAGGGAAACCGGGGACTACAATGAGCAGTTCTTC. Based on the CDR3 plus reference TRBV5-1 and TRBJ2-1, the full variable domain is KAGVTQTPRYLIKTRGQQVTLSCSPISGHRSVSWYQQTPGQGLQFLFEYFSETQRNKGNFPGRFSGRQFSNSRSEMNVSTLELGDSALYLCASRETGDYNEQFFGPGTRLTVL.

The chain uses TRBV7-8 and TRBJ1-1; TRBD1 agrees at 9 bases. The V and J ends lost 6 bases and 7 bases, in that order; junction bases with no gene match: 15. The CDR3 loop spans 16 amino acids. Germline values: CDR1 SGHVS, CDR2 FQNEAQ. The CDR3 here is CASSKPRTGAFVEAFF. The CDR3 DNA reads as TGTGCCAGCAGTAAACCCAGGACAGGGGCGTTCGTTGAAGCTTTCTTT.

The CDR3 here is CASSLPTGSSSGANVLTF. The CDR3 nucleotides are TGTGCCAGCAGCTTACCGACAGGTAGCTCCTCTGGGGCCAACGTCCTGACTTTC. The V and J genes are TRBV7-2 and TRBJ2-6, with TRBD1 as a possible D gene (6 bases). The CDR3 is 18 amino acids. Germline CDR1 SGHTA, CDR2 FQGNSA. The V end lost 2 bases, the J end lost 0 bases, and 14 bases lay between the germline ends.

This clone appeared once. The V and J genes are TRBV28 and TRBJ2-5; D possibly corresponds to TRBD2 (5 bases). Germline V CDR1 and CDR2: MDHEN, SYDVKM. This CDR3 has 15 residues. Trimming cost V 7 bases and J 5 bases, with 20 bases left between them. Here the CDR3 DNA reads TGTGCCAGCACCCGAAATGGCGCGGCGGGTGAGACCCAGTACTTC. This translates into CASTRNGAAGETQYF.

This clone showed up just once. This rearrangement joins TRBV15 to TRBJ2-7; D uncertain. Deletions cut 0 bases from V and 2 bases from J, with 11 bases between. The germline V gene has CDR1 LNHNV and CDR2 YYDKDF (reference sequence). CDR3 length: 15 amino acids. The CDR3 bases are TGTGCCACCAGCAGAGATTCGGCAAACGCCTACGAGCAGTACTTC. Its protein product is CATSRDSANAYEQYF.

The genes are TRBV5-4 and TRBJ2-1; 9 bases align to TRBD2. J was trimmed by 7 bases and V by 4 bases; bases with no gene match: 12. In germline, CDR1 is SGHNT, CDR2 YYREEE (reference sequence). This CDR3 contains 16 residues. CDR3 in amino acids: CASSPGAGGMKNEQFF. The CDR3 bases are TGTGCCAGCAGCCCTGGGGCGGGGGGGATGAAAAATGAGCAGTTCTTC.

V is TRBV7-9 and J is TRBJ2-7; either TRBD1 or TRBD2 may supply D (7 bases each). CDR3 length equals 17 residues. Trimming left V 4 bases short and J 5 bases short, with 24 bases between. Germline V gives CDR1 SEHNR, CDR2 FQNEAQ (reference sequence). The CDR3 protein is CASSSRSGGEGAHEQYF. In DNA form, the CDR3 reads TGTGCCAGCAGCTCCCGAAGCGGTGGGGAGGGGGCTCACGAGCAGTACTTC.

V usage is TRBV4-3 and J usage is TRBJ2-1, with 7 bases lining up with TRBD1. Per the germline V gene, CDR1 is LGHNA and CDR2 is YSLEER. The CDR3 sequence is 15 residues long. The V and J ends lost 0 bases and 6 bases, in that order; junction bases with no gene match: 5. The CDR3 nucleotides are TGCGCCAGCAGCCAAGATCGGGCAGGGGGCAATGAGCAGTTCTTC. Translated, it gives CASSQDRAGGNEQFF.

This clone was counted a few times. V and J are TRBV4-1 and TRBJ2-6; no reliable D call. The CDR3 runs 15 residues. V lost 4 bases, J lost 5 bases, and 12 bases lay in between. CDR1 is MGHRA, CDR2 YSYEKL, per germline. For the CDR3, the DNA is TGCGCCAGCAGCCCCCTGGGGAAGAGGGCCAACGTCCTGACTTTC. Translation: CASSPLGKRANVLTF.

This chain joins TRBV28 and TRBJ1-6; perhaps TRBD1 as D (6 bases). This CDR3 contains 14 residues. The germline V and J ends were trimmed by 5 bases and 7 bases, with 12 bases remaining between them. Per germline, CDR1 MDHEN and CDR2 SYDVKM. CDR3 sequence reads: CASSTGAGNSPLHF. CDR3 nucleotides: TGTGCCAGCAGTACGGGGGCTGGCAATTCACCCCTCCACTTT.

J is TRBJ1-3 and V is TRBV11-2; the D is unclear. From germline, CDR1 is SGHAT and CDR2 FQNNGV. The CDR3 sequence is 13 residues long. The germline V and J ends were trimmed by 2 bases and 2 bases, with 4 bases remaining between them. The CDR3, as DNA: TGTGCCAGCAGCTTACTGCCTGGAAACACCATATATTTT. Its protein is CASSLLPGNTIYF.

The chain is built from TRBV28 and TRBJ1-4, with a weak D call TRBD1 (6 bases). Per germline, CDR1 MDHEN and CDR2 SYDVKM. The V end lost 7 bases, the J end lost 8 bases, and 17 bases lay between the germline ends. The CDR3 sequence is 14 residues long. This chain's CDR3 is CASTPWGQEEKLFF. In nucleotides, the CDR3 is TGTGCCAGCACTCCCTGGGGGCAAGAGGAAAAACTGTTTTTT.

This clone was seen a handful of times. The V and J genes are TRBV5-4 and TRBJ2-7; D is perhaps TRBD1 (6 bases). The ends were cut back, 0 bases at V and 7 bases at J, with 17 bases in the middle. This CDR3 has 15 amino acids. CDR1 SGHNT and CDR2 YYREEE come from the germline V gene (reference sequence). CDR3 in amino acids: CASSLAEEARGEQYF. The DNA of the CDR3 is TGTGCCAGCAGCTTGGCCGAGGAGGCGAGGGGGGAGCAGTACTTC.

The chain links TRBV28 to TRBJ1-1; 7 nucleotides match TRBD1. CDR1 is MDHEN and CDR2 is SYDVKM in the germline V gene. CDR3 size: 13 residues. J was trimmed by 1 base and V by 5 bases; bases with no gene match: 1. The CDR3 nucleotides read TGTGCCAGCAGTCCAGGGGGGAACACTGAAGCTTTCTTT. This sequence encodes CASSPGGNTEAFF.

CDR3 sequence reads: CASYPGQGYNEQFF. In DNA form, the CDR3 reads TGTGCCAGCTATCCGGGACAGGGATACAATGAGCAGTTCTTC. J is TRBJ2-1 and V is TRBV7-9; TRBD1 agrees at 9 bases. The CDR3 runs 14 residues. The germline V gene encodes CDR1 SEHNR and CDR2 FQNEAQ (reference sequence). V trimming: 8 bases; J trimming: 4 bases; junction bases outside the gene matches: 6. The complete variable domain, with remaining parts taken from reference TRBV7-9 and TRBJ2-1, reads DTGVSQNPRHKITKRGQNVTFRCDPISEHNRLYWYRQTLGQGPEFLTYFQNEAQLEKSRLLSDRFSAERPKGSFSTLEIQRTEQGDSAMYLCASYPGQGYNEQFFGPGTRLTVL.

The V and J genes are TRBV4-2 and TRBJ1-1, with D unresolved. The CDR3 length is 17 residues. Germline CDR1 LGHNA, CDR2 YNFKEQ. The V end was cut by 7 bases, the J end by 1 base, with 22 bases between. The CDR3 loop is CASTPIGNTEPNTEAFF. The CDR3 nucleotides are TGTGCCAGCACCCCGATTGGCAACACGGAACCGAACACTGAAGCTTTCTTT.

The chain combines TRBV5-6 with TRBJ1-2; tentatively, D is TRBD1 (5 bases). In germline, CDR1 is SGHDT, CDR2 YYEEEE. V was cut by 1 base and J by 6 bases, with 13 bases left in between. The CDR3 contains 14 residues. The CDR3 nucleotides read TGTGCCAGCAGCTTGTGGGCGGGGGGACATGGCTACACCTTC. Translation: CASSLWAGGHGYTF.

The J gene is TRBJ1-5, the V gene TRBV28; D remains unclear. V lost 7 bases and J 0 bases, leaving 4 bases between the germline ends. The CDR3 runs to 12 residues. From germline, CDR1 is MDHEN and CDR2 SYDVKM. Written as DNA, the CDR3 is TGTGCCAGCACAGATAGCAATCAGCCCCAGCATTTT. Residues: CASTDSNQPQHF.